This TCR beta chain was recorded in a study of T cell responses to AZD1222 COVID-19 vaccine. Regarding the study as a whole: There were repertoire samples only from the period after the peak T cell response. Just a handful of AZD1222 recipients were seropositive at baseline. Unmutated variant regions reportedly attract nearly half of all spike-specific TCRs. Donor demographics were predominantly white British with a female majority; clonal diversity may be underestimated.

Germline trimming cut 5 bases from V and 6 bases from J; bases unmatched to any gene: 18. Germline-derived CDR1 and CDR2 are MGHRA and YSYEKL. The CDR3 loop spans 19 amino acids. Concerning this clone: Its antigen is still unknown.

Measured with immunoSEQ multiplex PCR; TCRdb has only the in-frame clones, and not every one. Of some 130,000 clones listed, more than 85% are singletons. The sequencing used peripheral blood, collected on day 0 of AZD1222 vaccination. The chain is built from TRBV4-1 and TRBJ1-5, with 11 positions matching TRBD1. This sequence was found in an adult in good health. The CDR3 nucleotides read TGCGCCAGCAGCGCATCGATCCGGACAGGGGGCACGGTAGGTCAGCCCCAGCATTTT. Translating gives CASSASIRTGGTVGQPQHF.